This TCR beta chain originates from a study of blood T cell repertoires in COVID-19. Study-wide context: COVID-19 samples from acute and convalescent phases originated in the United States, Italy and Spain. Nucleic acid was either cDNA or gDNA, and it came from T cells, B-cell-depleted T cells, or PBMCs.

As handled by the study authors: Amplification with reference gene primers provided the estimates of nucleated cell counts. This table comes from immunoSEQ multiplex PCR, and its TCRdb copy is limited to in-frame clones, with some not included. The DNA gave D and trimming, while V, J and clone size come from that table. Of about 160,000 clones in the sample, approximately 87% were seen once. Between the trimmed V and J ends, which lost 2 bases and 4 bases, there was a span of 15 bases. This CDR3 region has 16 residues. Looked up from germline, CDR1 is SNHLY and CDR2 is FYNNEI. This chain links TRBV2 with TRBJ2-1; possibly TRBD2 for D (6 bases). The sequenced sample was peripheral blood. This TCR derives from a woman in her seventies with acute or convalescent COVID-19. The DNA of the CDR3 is TGTGCCAGCAGTGAACCGGGAGTTTCTCTTTACAATGAGCAGTTCTTC. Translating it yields CASSEPGVSLYNEQFF.